This entry is about one TCR beta chain. The data were obtained in a study of blood T cell repertoires in COVID-19. CDR3 length: 15 residues. Germline V gene lookup returns CDR1 LGHNA and CDR2 YSLEER. V was shortened by 5 bases and J by 1 base, with 12 bases between the two germline ends. Assay: immunoSEQ multiplex PCR; the TCRdb copy retains only in-frame clones and omits some. The data hold roughly 430,000 clones, with roughly 90% observed a single time. Sequencing input: PBMCs or T cells enriched from blood (not recorded which). The V and J genes are TRBV4-3 and TRBJ2-1; perhaps TRBD2 as D (7 bases). This TCR derives from a woman aged 18-29 years who had been exposed to COVID-19. The CDR3 reads CASSWGGGSYNEQFF. The DNA for the CDR3 is TGCGCCAGCAGCTGGGGAGGGGGGTCCTACAATGAGCAGTTCTTC.